The present T cell receptor (beta chain) was sequenced within a study of human T cells and chemical hapten exposure. Study-wide context: Small discrepancies in pooled library volume mainly accounted for the varying TCR yields per sample.

Losses at the gene ends were 4 bases for V and 1 base for J; bases not matched to a gene: 10. The germline gives CDR1 MNHEY, CDR2 SMNVEV (reference sequence). The CDR3 contains 19 residues. General study points: High-frequency TCRs, those above 1 in 1000, stayed the same after DPC sensitization.

Unseparated into fractions, whole blood served as the source from which total RNA was extracted. It was the library that attached unique molecular identifiers to individual cDNA molecules. Original processing methods: Samples had a median of around 94,000 TCRs, ranging 23,224 to 690,600. TCRdb redid the calling of the reads with MiXCR, one entry per CDR3 protein. None of the V and J calls come from the authors' own analysis; TCRdb made them. This repertoire shows 100,000 to 150,000 distinct CDR3 sequences, approximately 9% found once; its top ten account for around 1.5%. Remarks on this clonotype: Its specificity is unknown.

The sequence was obtained from a human donor in good health. Some clones in this sample may be carry-over from other donors' samples. The sequenced sample was whole blood. The chain employs TRBV27 and TRBJ2-2; TRBD1 aligns across 12 bases. The chain's CDR3 is CASSSGTGGMGGNTGELFF. The CDR3 DNA reads as TGTGCCAGCAGTTCCGGGACAGGGGGCATGGGAGGGAACACCGGGGAGCTGTTTTTT.